A single sample gave rise to the 23 T cell receptor beta chains below, sequenced in a study of early T cells in non-severe SARS-CoV-2 infection. TCRdb used MiXCR to reprocess the 5' RACE reads, holding one entry per CDR3 protein. The table records around 57,000 distinct CDR3 sequences, 10% to 12% of them present only once. The sample consisted of whole blood. The receptors shown here come from an adult who was a healthcare worker with PCR-confirmed SARS-CoV-2 infection or an uninfected control (not recorded which).

This clonotype was seen at least ten times. The CDR3: CASSPRHGNIATEAFF. The CDR3 DNA is TGTGCCAGCAGCCCCCGGCATGGCAATATAGCCACTGAAGCTTTCTTT. V gene TRBV11-2 combines with J gene TRBJ1-1; D remains unclear. Germline values: CDR1 SGHAT, CDR2 FQNNGV. The V end was cut by 5 bases, the J end by 4 bases, with 20 bases between. The CDR3 runs 16 residues. Full variable domain (missing parts from reference TRBV11-2 and TRBJ1-1): EAGVAQSPRYKIIEKRQSVAFWCNPISGHATLYWYQQILGQGPKLLIQFQNNGVVDDSQLPKDRFSAERLKGVDSTLKIQPAKLEDSAVYLCASSPRHGNIATEAFFGQGTRLTVV.

This rearrangement joins TRBV7-2 to TRBJ2-1; D may be TRBD1 or TRBD2 (5 bases each). CDR3 size: 14 residues. Per the germline V gene, CDR1 is SGHTA and CDR2 is FQGNSA. Trimming took 3 bases from V and 8 from J, leaving 14 bases between them. The CDR3 loop is CASSFGAAYDEQFF. CDR3 DNA sequence: TGTGCCAGCAGCTTCGGGGCGGCATACGATGAGCAGTTCTTC.

This clonotype was observed at least ten times. CDR3 sequence (DNA): TGCAGTGCTAGTCGACTAGCGGGGGCAATTAGGAATGAGCAGTTCTTC. Translation: CSASRLAGAIRNEQFF. The chain uses TRBV20-1 and TRBJ2-1; 12 bases are a match to TRBD2. The ends lost 3 bases at V and 7 bases at J; junction bases unmatched: 10. CDR1 and CDR2 from the germline V gene are DFQATT and SNEGSKA (reference sequence). The CDR3 totals 16 residues.

This chain joins TRBV3-1 and TRBJ2-1, with TRBD2 identical over 7 bases. Trimming took 10 bases from V and 5 from J; bases not matched to a gene: 5. This CDR3 is 12 amino acids long. Looked up from germline, CDR1 is LGHDT and CDR2 is YNNKEL (reference sequence). The CDR3 DNA follows: TGTGCCACTCAGCGGGGTGACAATGAGCAGTTCTTC. Encoded protein: CATQRGDNEQFF.

Comment on this clonotype: A read error may explain this, as a much larger clone is one base away. The J gene is TRBJ1-1, the V gene TRBV20-1; possibly TRBD1 for D (5 bases). V was cut by 5 bases and J by 4 bases, with 23 bases left in between. Germline CDR1 and CDR2: DFQATT and SNEGSKA (reference sequence). The CDR3 extends over 16 amino acids. Here the CDR3 reads CSADGRDCKGSTEAFF. For the CDR3, the DNA is TGCAGTGCTGACGGGCGGGACTGTAAGGGTAGCACTGAAGCTTTCTTT.

This clonotype was detected ten times or more. The V and J genes are TRBV6-2 or TRBV6-3 and TRBJ2-7; no firm D call. Per the germline V gene, CDR1 is MNHEY and CDR2 is SVGEGT. The CDR3 runs 12 residues. The V and J ends lost 5 bases and 2 bases respectively, with 7 bases between them. The CDR3, as DNA: TGTGCCAGCAGTCGAGGAACCTACGAGCAGTACTTC. Its translation: CASSRGTYEQYF.

This clonotype was seen a handful of times. The chain couples TRBV7-2 to TRBJ2-3; TRBD2 might be the D (7 bases). Per the germline V gene, CDR1 is SGHTA and CDR2 is FQGNSA. With 5 bases removed from V and 3 bases from J, the gap between germline ends came to 18 bases. This CDR3 is built from 16 residues. Here the CDR3 reads CASSPGGPGVTDTQYF. The DNA of the CDR3 is TGTGCCAGCAGCCCCGGGGGGCCGGGCGTTACAGATACGCAGTATTTT.

The table lists this clonotype with a few counts. The chain links TRBV12-3 or TRBV12-4 to TRBJ2-1, with TRBD2 matching over 13 bases. With V trimmed by 4 bases and J by 6 bases, 12 bases remained unmatched. This CDR3 spans 18 amino acids. DNA of the CDR3: TGTGCCAGCAGTTCTCTGCACTTGACTAGCGGGGGGCGCAATGAGCAGTTCTTC. Translated: CASSSLHLTSGGRNEQFF.

This clonotype has at least ten counts. This sequence joins TRBV12-3 or TRBV12-4 and TRBJ2-1; TRBD1 matches at 10 bases. The CDR3 length is 17 residues. V shed 5 bases and J 5 bases; nucleotides not matched to a gene: 12. The CDR3 sequence is CASSPTLGTGADNEQFF. The CDR3 DNA reads TGTGCCAGCAGTCCTACCCTTGGGACAGGGGCCGACAATGAGCAGTTCTTC.

This clonotype showed up many times. This sequence joins TRBV9 and TRBJ2-2, with 7 bases lining up with TRBD1. Germline V gene data show CDR1 as SGDLS and CDR2 as YYNGEE. The J segment lost 6 bases and the V segment lost 0 bases, leaving 5 bases of the junction unmatched. The CDR3 contains 15 residues. This CDR3 reads CASSVGETGSGELFF. As DNA, the CDR3 is TGTGCCAGCAGCGTAGGGGAGACAGGGTCCGGGGAGCTGTTTTTT.

This clonotype was recorded many times. The chain carries TRBV11-2 and TRBJ2-5; D ambiguous. The CDR3 is made up of 14 amino acids. From germline, CDR1 is SGHAT and CDR2 FQNNGV. The V end was cut by 5 bases, the J end by 5 bases, with 15 bases between. The CDR3 coding sequence is TGTGCCAGCAGCCCCCCCGACGGCAGCGAGACCCAGTACTTC. It encodes CASSPPDGSETQYF.

This clonotype was recorded at least ten times. The chain is built from TRBV13 and TRBJ2-7; D perhaps matches TRBD1 (6 bases). The length of the CDR3 is 14 residues. V dropped 5 bases and J dropped 0 bases, with 11 bases sitting between them. Germline-derived CDR1 and CDR2 are PRHDT and FYEKMQ (reference sequence). In DNA form, the CDR3 reads TGTGCCAGCAGCCCCGACAGGAGCTCCTACGAGCAGTACTTC. This encodes CASSPDRSSYEQYF.

In its sample, this clonotype was seen a few times. V and J are TRBV19 and TRBJ2-3; unclear D gene. V lost 1 base, J lost 1 base, and 9 bases lay in between. Germline V CDR1 and CDR2: LNHDA, SQIVND (reference sequence). This CDR3 has 15 amino acids. The CDR3 reads CASSIGQYGTDTQYF. The DNA of the CDR3 is TGTGCCAGTAGTATAGGGCAGTACGGCACAGATACGCAGTATTTT.

This clonotype turned up a few times. The V gene is TRBV5-6, the J gene TRBJ2-2; no reliable D call. Between the trimmed V and J ends, which lost 0 bases and 7 bases, there was a span of 13 bases. CDR1 and CDR2 from the germline V gene are SGHDT and YYEEEE. The CDR3 consists of 15 residues. The CDR3 DNA is TGTGCCAGCAGCTTGGGCCAGTCCCTAGGCGGGGAGCTGTTTTTT. It is translated as CASSLGQSLGGELFF. The entire variable domain, with the rest obtained from reference TRBV5-6 and TRBJ2-2, is as follows: DAGVTQSPTHLIKTRGQQVTLRCSPKSGHDTVSWYQQALGQGPQFIFQYYEEEERQRGNFPDRFSGHQFPNYSSELNVNALLLGDSALYLCASSLGQSLGGELFFGEGSRLTVL.

This clonotype showed up many times. The chain combines TRBV6-1 with TRBJ2-5; possible D gene TRBD2, 7 bases. V was trimmed by 3 bases and J by 5 bases, leaving 13 bases between them. Germline V gene lookup returns CDR1 MNHNS and CDR2 SASEGT. The CDR3 covers 14 residues. This CDR3 is CASSDGGGAETQYF. The CDR3 DNA is TGTGCCAGCAGTGATGGCGGGGGCGCGGAGACCCAGTACTTC.

The CDR3 loop reads CASSPPVAGVYNEQFF. The CDR3 DNA reads TGTGCCAGCTCACCACCGGTGGCAGGGGTATACAATGAGCAGTTCTTC. The rearrangement links TRBV18 to TRBJ2-1; D might be TRBD1 (6 bases). The germline V and J ends were trimmed by 0 bases and 4 bases, with 13 bases remaining between them. Per the germline V gene, CDR1 is KGHSH and CDR2 is LQKENI. The CDR3 contains 16 residues.

The chain links TRBV5-1 to TRBJ1-5, with unresolved D. The CDR3 has 14 residues. Trimming removed 0 bases from V and 3 bases from J, with 7 bases in between. Germline V gene lookup returns CDR1 SGHRS and CDR2 YFSETQ. This CDR3 is CASSLDSFNQPQHF. In DNA form, the CDR3 reads TGCGCCAGCAGCTTGGACAGCTTCAATCAGCCCCAGCATTTT.

This clonotype was seen a few times. This rearrangement joins TRBV30 to TRBJ2-1; 13 bases align to TRBD2. CDR1 and CDR2 (germline): GTSNPN, SVGIG (reference sequence). CDR3 size: 15 residues. V gave up 2 bases and J gave up 6 bases; unmatched junction bases: 4. CDR3: CAWSILAGGPNEQFF. The CDR3, as DNA: TGTGCCTGGAGTATACTAGCGGGGGGGCCCAATGAGCAGTTCTTC.

This clonotype was counted many times. The chain is built from TRBV14 and TRBJ2-7; 13 bases match TRBD2. CDR1 is SGHDN, CDR2 FVKESK, per germline. Germline trimming cut 1 base from V and 3 bases from J; bases unmatched to any gene: 6. The CDR3 totals 17 residues. The CDR3 DNA reads TGTGCCAGCAGCCAAGCTCGGACTAGCGGGGGACTCTACGAGCAGTACTTC. Translating gives CASSQARTSGGLYEQYF.

This clonotype was counted ten times or more. V usage is TRBV14 and J usage is TRBJ2-7; either TRBD1 or TRBD2 may supply D (5 bases each). CDR3 length: 15 amino acids. Germline CDR1 SGHDN, CDR2 FVKESK. The V gene lost 0 bases and the J gene lost 1 base, with 10 bases spanning the gap. CDR3 loop: CASSQDLWGSYEQYF. In DNA, the CDR3 is TGTGCCAGCAGCCAAGATTTATGGGGGTCCTACGAGCAGTACTTC.

This sequence joins TRBV7-9 and TRBJ1-1, with a weak D call TRBD1 (5 bases). The V and J ends lost 1 base and 1 base respectively, with 19 bases between them. Germline-derived CDR1 and CDR2 are SEHNR and FQNEAQ (reference sequence). The CDR3 totals 18 residues. CDR3 in amino acids: CASSLGSAGVSRNTEAFF. Written as DNA, the CDR3 is TGTGCCAGCAGCTTAGGCTCCGCGGGGGTTAGTAGGAACACTGAAGCTTTCTTT.

A few counts support this clonotype. V gene TRBV2 combines with J gene TRBJ1-1; D gene unclear. The CDR3 is made up of 11 amino acids. Germline V gene data show CDR1 as SNHLY and CDR2 as FYNNEI. V was clipped by 7 bases and J by 3 bases, with 6 bases between them. In DNA form, the CDR3 reads TGTGCCAGCAAGGGCTACACTGAAGCTTTCTTT. It translates to CASKGYTEAFF.

This clonotype was counted at least ten times. The CDR3 DNA reads TGTGCCAGCAGTGACCCCCCTAACGAGACCCAGTACTTC. Amino acids: CASSDPPNETQYF. The chain joins TRBV2 to TRBJ2-5; D remains unclear. CDR1 is SNHLY, CDR2 FYNNEI, per germline. The CDR3 runs 13 residues. The germline V and J ends were trimmed by 3 bases and 5 bases, with 10 bases remaining between them.